Below, one T cell receptor (beta chain) is given with its context. This receptor's antigen is unknown. The record has no base qualities; no much larger clone is one base away. The data originate from a study of CD8 T cells in Susac syndrome (dated by TCRdb to between 2017 and 2020). For the wider study: The study used repertoire sequencing to test whether antigen drove CD8+ T cell activation and differentiation in Susac syndrome. The clonality of the CD8+ T cell repertoire was compared across over 9 healthy donors, some 14 Susac syndrome patients and under 19 multiple sclerosis patients. Findings and caveats that apply to the study as a whole: The TCR sequencing and HLA analysis was acknowledged to have included a relatively small number of individuals.

From its cysteine to its phenylalanine, the CDR3 spans 14 amino acids. Only the CDR3 part of the read is kept: 42 bases, read in frame from the first base. The germline V gene sets CDR1 to SGHVS and CDR2 to FQNEAQ. V is pruned by 1 base and J by 6 bases, leaving 5 bases of the junction without a gene match. RNA was extracted with the RNeasy kit and 0.5 to 1 ug was reverse transcribed using random hexamers. The immunoSEQ multiplex PCR assay, covering 54 Vbeta and 13 Jbeta segments, was used to amplify TCR beta CDR3 regions. Bias from PCR amplification was corrected by using a synthetic template baseline for primer optimization and for computational correction. On the authors' methods: Reads were assigned to V, D and J genes according to IMGT and analyzed in immunoSEQ Analyzer, with only productive sequences retained. Clonality was computed as one minus Shannon entropy normalized by log2 of the number of productive unique sequences. For each patient and control, public and private clones were evaluated among the 100 most prevalent clones. Susac-specific clones were defined as absent from healthy and MS cohorts, 850 to 1,300 published viral clones and other ImmuneACCESS disease sequences. TCRdb redid the processing of the public reads, applying fastp at Q25 and MiXCR, and retained in-frame beta chains. CDR3 protein duplicates are merged, each entry listing the most common genes and DNA. In this record, the V and J calls reflect TCRdb's handling and not the investigators' own analysis. The sample table shows roughly 400,000 distinct CDR3 sequences, and around 85% are seen once. The ten most abundant clones make up around 0.12% of the sample.

High-throughput TCR beta sequencing profiled peripheral blood CD8+ and CD4+ T cells from healthy donors, Susac syndrome patients and multiple sclerosis patients. The multiple sclerosis controls were treatment-naive patients who had stable or active relapsing-remitting disease and met the revised McDonald criteria. Bulk CD8+ and CD4+ T cells were purified by magnetic negative isolation, while CD8+ TEMRA cells were enriched using FACS. Blood was collected in EDTA tubes and processed within 24 hours, with PBMCs isolated through density gradient centrifugation. PBMCs intended for TCR sequencing were frozen in liquid nitrogen and were later thawed in a 37 degrees C water bath. The sorted or isolated CD4+, CD8+ and CD8+ TEMRA cells had a purity of 90% or higher.

Sequencing input: CD8+ T cells from PBMCs. This TCR was sampled from a human donor with multiple sclerosis. The chain joins TRBV7-8 to TRBJ1-2, with 7 middle bases fitting TRBD1. The CDR3 region reads CASSLVNRGDGYTF. The sequenced DNA: TGTGCCAGCAGCTTAGTCAACAGGGGTGATGGCTACACCTTC.